The present TCR beta chain was sequenced within a study of Ad26.COV2.S vaccination and SARS-CoV-2 variants. Treatment given: around 19 received Ad26.COV2.S at low or high dose, single or two shots; about 5 received placebo; per-sample allocation not given. Material that was analyzed had been drawn on day 63 after the first vaccine or placebo injection. An Ad26 vector carrying the Wuhan-strain SARS-CoV-2 spike served as the vaccine. Losses at the gene ends were 2 bases for V and 4 bases for J; bases not matched to a gene: 7. CDR1 MNHEY and CDR2 SMNVEV come from the germline V gene (reference sequence). CDR3 length: 17 amino acids. Sequencing was performed with immunoSEQ multiplex PCR; in TCRdb, only in-frame clones are kept and a portion is missing. The sample has about 680,000 clones, more than 70% seen once.

The V gene is TRBV27, the J gene TRBJ2-1, with 11 bases fitting TRBD2. This sequence originates from a person aged 18-60 years who received the Ad26.COV2.S COVID-19 vaccine or a placebo. The material was peripheral blood, obtained in a trial of Ad26.COV2.S vaccine versus placebo. The CDR3 region is CASSLPSLAGVYNEQFF. The CDR3 DNA reads TGTGCCAGCAGTTTACCCTCACTAGCGGGAGTATACAATGAGCAGTTCTTC.